These 11 T cell receptor beta chains came from one sample sequenced in a study of tumor-infiltrating lymphocytes in oesophageal squamous cell carcinoma. TCRdb ran MiXCR on the PCR reads and lists one entry per CDR3 protein. Of around 13,000 distinct CDR3 sequences in the sample, roughly 51% were seen once. The specimen was esophageal tumor tissue. The receptors stem from a male donor with esophageal squamous cell carcinoma.

V gene TRBV7-3 combines with J gene TRBJ2-7; 8 positions agree with TRBD1. The CDR3 contains 14 residues. The trim removed 5 bases at V and 1 base at J, leaving 4 bases unmatched. Germline values: CDR1 SGHTA, CDR2 FQGTGA. The CDR3, as DNA: TGTGCCAGCAGCCCAGGGACAGGATCCTACGAGCAGTACTTC. Its protein is CASSPGTGSYEQYF.

J is TRBJ1-1 and V is TRBV27; 9 bases line up with TRBD1. The germline gives CDR1 MNHEY, CDR2 SMNVEV (reference sequence). V trimming: 9 bases; J trimming: 5 bases; junction bases outside the gene matches: 7. The CDR3 length is 13 residues. CDR3 sequence: CASAQGARTEAFF. CDR3 bases: TGTGCCAGTGCACAGGGGGCGCGGACTGAAGCTTTCTTT.

This clonotype turned up a few times. This chain joins TRBV7-8 and TRBJ2-5; D unresolved. This CDR3 is built from 14 residues. Trimming shortened V by 1 base and J by 5 bases, and 11 bases separated the two germline ends. Per the germline V gene, CDR1 is SGHVS and CDR2 is FQNEAQ. The CDR3 DNA is TGTGCCAGCAGCTTAGTTCTGGGCGAGGAGACCCAGTACTTC. Protein product: CASSLVLGEETQYF.

V is TRBV6-1 and J is TRBJ2-5, with no clear D. The V gene's germline CDR1 is MNHNS and CDR2 SASEGT. Trimming took off 2 bases at V and 2 bases at J, with 9 bases between the two ends. This CDR3 is 14 amino acids long. CDR3 region: CASSEYNRQETQYF. Written as DNA, the CDR3 is TGTGCCAGCAGTGAATACAACCGACAAGAGACCCAGTACTTC.

V is TRBV7-9 and J is TRBJ2-1; a possible D gene is TRBD1 (6 bases). CDR3 length equals 12 residues. The ends were cut back, 10 bases at V and 10 bases at J, with 17 bases in the middle. CDR1 is SEHNR, CDR2 FQNEAQ, per germline (reference sequence). Written as DNA, the CDR3 is TGTGCCACCCGGGACACCCCCTACGAGCAGTTCTTC. This codes for CATRDTPYEQFF.

This clonotype qualifies as medium-sized (0.01 to 0.1%). This chain links TRBV7-8 with TRBJ2-1; D remains ambiguous. The DNA end lines up better with TRBJ2-7; the J call may be wrong. Germline CDR1 reads SGHVS; CDR2 reads FQNEAQ. CDR3 length: 13 amino acids. CDR3 nucleotide sequence: TGTGCCAGCAGCTTGGCCTCCTACAATGAGCAGTACTTC. This sequence encodes CASSLASYNEQYF.

The rearrangement uses TRBV7-8 and TRBJ2-4; 10 bases line up with TRBD1. This CDR3 region has 15 residues. The trim removed 5 bases at V and 13 bases at J, leaving 14 bases unmatched. From germline, CDR1 is SGHVS and CDR2 FQNEAQ. The CDR3 spells CASSRPPGTGVEQYF. The CDR3 DNA reads as TGTGCCAGCAGCCGTCCACCCGGGACAGGGGTGGAGCAGTACTTC.

A word on this clonotype: Just one base apart from a much larger clone, this may be a read error. The V gene is TRBV20-1, the J gene TRBJ2-5, with 8 nucleotides matching TRBD2. The J call may be wrong; the DNA end is better matched by TRBJ2-1. The CDR3 is made up of 14 amino acids. Germline V gene sequence: CDR1 DFQATT, CDR2 SNEGSKA (reference sequence). DNA for the CDR3: TGCAGTGCCACGAGGCCCAGCGGGAGTTACGAGCAGTTCTTC. It encodes CSATRPSGSYEQFF.

The chain links TRBV7-6 to TRBJ2-1; 7 bases are a match to TRBD2. Germline V gene sequence: CDR1 SGHVS, CDR2 FNYEAQ. The CDR3 is 19 amino acids. V lost 7 bases, J lost 0 bases, and 18 bases stayed unmatched. CDR3 in amino acids: CASNPQDGRSSGSYNEQFF. DNA of the CDR3: TGTGCCAGCAACCCTCAGGACGGGAGGTCTAGCGGCTCCTACAATGAGCAGTTCTTC.

This clonotype is a singleton in its sample. V usage is TRBV7-2 and J usage is TRBJ2-2, with 10 bases fitting TRBD2. The V and J ends lost 3 bases and 1 base, in that order; junction bases with no gene match: 5. There are 17 residues in the CDR3. Germline CDR1 reads SGHTA; CDR2 reads FQGNSA. The CDR3 is CASSFRTSGGNTGELFF. In DNA, the CDR3 is TGTGCCAGCAGCTTCAGGACTAGCGGAGGGAACACCGGGGAGCTGTTTTTT. Combining the CDR3 with reference TRBV7-2 and TRBJ2-2 gives the whole variable domain GAGVSQSPSNKVTEKGKDVELRCDPISGHTALYWYRQSLGQGLEFLIYFQGNSAPDKSGLPSDRFSAERTGGSVSTLTIQRTQQEDSAVYLCASSFRTSGGNTGELFFGEGSRLTVL.

By its share, this clonotype is medium-sized. The rearrangement links TRBV6-1 to TRBJ1-4, with 7 nucleotides matching TRBD1. The CDR3 runs 15 residues. The junction had 7 bases not matched to a gene; V was cut back by 5 bases and J by 4 bases. Germline V gene sequence: CDR1 MNHNS, CDR2 SASEGT. CDR3 protein: CASSTGTAINEKLFF. The CDR3 bases are TGTGCCAGCAGTACAGGGACAGCCATTAATGAAAAACTGTTTTTT.